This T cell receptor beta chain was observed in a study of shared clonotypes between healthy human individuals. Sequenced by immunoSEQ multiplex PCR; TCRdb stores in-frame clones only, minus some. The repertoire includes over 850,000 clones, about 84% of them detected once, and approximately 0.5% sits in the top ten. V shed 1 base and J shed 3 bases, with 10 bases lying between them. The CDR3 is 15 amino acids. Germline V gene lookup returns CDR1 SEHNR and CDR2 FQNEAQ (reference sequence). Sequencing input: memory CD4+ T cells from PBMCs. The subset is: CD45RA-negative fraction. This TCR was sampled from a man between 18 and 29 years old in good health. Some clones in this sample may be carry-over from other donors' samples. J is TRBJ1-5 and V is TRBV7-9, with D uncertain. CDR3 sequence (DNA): TGTGCCAGCAGCTTAGATGGTCGGAACAATCAGCCCCAGCATTTT. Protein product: CASSLDGRNNQPQHF.